This record concerns one T cell receptor (beta chain) sequence. Its antigen is not known. The V and J ends lost 3 bases and 6 bases respectively, with 11 bases between them. This CDR3 contains 13 residues. CDR1 is MNHEY, CDR2 SMNVEV, per germline (reference sequence). Tagging with unique molecular identifiers was a feature of the TCR beta cDNA libraries. It was from about 0.94 to 9.7 million T cells that approximately 500,000 cDNA molecules came. Using its own MiXCR run on the PCR reads, TCRdb lists one record per CDR3 protein. The repertoire includes hundreds of thousands of distinct CDR3 sequences, about 57% of them detected once, and about 4.8% sits in the top ten. These data are taken from a study of post-analysis software for immune sequencing data. In the study overall: Relapsing-remitting, secondary progressive and progressive-relapsing courses of multiple sclerosis were included. Regarding the study as a whole: Included in a set of roughly five TRBV segments more frequent in patients than controls were TRBV5-6, TRBV5-1 and TRBV20-1. For normalized Chao1 diversity, multiple sclerosis patients scored significantly lower than controls did. When the samples were clustered directly with F measure, those that had been prepared in the same batch showed strong co-clustering.

The J gene is TRBJ1-2, the V gene TRBV27, with D uncertain. This clonotype was sampled from a girl aged 10-17 years with multiple sclerosis. The sample comprised blood. CDR3 DNA sequence: TGTGCCAGCAGTTTCATAGCTTTCGATGGCTACACCTTC. Translation gives CASSFIAFDGYTF.